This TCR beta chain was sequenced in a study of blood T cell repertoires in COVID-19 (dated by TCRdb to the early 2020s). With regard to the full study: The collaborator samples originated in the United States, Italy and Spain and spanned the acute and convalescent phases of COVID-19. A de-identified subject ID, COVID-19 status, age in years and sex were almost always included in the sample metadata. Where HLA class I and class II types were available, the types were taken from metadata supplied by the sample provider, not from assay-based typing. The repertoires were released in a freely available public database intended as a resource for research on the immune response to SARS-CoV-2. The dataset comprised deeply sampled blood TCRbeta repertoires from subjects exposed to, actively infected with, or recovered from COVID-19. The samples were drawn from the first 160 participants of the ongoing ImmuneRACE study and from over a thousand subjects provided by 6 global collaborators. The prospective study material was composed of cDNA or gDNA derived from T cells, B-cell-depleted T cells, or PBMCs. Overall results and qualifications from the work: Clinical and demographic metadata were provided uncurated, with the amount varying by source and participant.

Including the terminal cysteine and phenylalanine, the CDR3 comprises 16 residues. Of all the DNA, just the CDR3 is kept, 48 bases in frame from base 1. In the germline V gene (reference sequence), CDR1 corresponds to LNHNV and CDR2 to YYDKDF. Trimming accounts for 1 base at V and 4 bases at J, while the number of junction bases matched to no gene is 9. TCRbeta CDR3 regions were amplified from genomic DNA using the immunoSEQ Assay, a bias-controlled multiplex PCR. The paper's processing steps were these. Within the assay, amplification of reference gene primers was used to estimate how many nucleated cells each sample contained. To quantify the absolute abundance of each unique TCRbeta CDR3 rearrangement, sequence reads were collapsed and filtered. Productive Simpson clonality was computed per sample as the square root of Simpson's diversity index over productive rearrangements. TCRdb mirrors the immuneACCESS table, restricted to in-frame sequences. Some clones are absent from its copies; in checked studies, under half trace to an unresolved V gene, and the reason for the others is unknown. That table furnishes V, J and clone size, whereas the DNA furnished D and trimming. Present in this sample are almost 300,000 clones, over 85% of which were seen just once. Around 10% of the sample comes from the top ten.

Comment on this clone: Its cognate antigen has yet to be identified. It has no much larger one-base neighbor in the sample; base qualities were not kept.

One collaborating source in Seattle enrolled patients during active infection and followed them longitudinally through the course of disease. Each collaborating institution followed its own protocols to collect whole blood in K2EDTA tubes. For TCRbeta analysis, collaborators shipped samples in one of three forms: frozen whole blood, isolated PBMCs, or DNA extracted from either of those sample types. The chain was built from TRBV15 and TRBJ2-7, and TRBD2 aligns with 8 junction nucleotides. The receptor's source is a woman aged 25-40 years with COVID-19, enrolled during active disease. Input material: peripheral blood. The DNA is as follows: TGTGCCACCAGCAGAGTTATAAGCGGGGGCATATACGAGCAGTACTTC. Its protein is CATSRVISGGIYEQYF.